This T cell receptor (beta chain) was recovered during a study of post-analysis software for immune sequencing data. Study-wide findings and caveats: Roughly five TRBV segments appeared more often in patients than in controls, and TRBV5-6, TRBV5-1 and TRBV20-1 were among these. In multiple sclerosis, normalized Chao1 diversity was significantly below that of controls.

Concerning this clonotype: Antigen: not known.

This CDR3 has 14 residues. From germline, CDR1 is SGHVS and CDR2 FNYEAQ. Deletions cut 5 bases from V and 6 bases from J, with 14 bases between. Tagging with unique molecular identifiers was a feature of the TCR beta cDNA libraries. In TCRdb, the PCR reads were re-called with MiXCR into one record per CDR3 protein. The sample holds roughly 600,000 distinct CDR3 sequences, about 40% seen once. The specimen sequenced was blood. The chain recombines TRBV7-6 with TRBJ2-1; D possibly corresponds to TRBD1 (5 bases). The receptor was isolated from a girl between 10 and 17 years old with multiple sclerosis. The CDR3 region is CASSLRDSLNEQFF. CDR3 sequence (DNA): TGTGCCAGCAGCCTCAGAGACAGCCTCAATGAGCAGTTCTTC.